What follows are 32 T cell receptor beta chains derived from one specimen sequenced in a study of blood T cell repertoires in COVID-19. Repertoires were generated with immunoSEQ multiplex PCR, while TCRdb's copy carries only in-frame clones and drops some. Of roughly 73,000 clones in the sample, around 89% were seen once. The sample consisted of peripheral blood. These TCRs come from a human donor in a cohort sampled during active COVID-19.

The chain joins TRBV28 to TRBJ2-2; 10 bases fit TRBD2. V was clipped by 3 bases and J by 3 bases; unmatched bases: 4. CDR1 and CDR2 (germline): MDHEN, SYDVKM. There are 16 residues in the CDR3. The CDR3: CASSFASGSHTGELFF. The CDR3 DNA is TGTGCCAGCAGTTTCGCTAGCGGGAGCCACACCGGGGAGCTGTTTTTT. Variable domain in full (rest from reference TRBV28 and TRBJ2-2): DVKVTQSSRYLVKRTGEKVFLECVQDMDHENMFWYRQDPGLGLRLIYFSYDVKMKEKGDIPEGYSVSREKKERFSLILESASTNQTSMYLCASSFASGSHTGELFFGEGSRLTVL.

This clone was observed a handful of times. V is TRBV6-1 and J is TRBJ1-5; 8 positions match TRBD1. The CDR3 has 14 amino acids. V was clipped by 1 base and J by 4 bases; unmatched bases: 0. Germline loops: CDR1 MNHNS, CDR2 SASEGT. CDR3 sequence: CASSEGTGNQPQHF. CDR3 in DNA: TGTGCCAGCAGTGAAGGGACAGGGAATCAGCCCCAGCATTTT.

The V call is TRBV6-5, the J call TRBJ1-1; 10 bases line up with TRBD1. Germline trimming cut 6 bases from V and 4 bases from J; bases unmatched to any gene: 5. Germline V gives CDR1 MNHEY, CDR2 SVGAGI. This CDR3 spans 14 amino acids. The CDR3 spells CASSMDRGGTEAFF. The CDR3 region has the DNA TGTGCCAGCAGCATGGACAGGGGGGGCACTGAAGCTTTCTTT.

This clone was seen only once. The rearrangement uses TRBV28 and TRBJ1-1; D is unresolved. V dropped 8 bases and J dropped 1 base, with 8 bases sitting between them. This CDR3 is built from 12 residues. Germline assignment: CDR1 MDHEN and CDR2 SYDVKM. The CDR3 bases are TGTGCCAGCCTTCGCAGGAACACTGAAGCTTTCTTT. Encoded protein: CASLRRNTEAFF.

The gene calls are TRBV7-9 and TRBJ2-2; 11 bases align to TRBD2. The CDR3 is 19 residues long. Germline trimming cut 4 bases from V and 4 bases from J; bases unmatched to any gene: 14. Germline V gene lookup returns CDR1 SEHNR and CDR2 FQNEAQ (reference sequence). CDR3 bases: TGTGCCAGCAGCTCGCGGACTAGCGGGTCTGGAGAGGGCACCGGGGAGCTGTTTTTT. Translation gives CASSSRTSGSGEGTGELFF.

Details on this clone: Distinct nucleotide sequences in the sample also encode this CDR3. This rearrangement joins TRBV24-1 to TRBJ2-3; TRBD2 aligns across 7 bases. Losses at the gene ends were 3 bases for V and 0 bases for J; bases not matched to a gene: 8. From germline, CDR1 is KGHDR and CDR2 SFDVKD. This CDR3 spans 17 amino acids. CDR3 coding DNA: TGTGCCACCAGTGATCCTTCTAGCGGACCTAGCACAGATACGCAGTATTTT. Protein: CATSDPSSGPSTDTQYF.

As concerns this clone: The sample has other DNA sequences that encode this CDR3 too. The CDR3 DNA follows: TGTGCCAGCAGCCTGGACAGAAGCTCCTACAATGAGCAGTTCTTC. Protein product: CASSLDRSSYNEQFF. The chain links TRBV7-2 to TRBJ2-1, with a possible D match to TRBD1 (6 bases). Germline V gene data show CDR1 as SGHTA and CDR2 as FQGNSA. V was shortened by 5 bases and J by 0 bases, with 11 bases between the two germline ends. The CDR3 runs to 15 residues.

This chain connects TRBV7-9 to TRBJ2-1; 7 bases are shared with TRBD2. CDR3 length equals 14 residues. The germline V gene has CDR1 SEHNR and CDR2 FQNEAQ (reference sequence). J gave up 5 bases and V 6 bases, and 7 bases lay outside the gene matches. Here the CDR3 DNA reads TGTGCCAGCAGGAGAGGCGGGGGAAACAATGAGCAGTTCTTC. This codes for CASRRGGGNNEQFF.

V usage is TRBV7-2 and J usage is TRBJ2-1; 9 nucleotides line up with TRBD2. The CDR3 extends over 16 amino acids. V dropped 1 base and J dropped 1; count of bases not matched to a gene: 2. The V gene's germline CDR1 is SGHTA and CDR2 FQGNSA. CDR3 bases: TGTGCCAGCAGCTTAGTGGCGGGAGGGTCCTACAATGAGCAGTTCTTC. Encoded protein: CASSLVAGGSYNEQFF.

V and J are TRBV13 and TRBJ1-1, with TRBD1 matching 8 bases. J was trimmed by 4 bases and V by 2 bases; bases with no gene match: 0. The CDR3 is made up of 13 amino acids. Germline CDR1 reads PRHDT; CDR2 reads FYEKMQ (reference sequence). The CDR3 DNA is TGTGCCAGCAGCTTAACAGGGGGCACTGAAGCTTTCTTT. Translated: CASSLTGGTEAFF.

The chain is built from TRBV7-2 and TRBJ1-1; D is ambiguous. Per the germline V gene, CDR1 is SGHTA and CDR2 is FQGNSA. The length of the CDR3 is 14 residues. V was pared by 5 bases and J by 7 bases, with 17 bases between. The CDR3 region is CASSAQGATHEAFF. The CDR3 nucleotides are TGTGCCAGCAGCGCTCAAGGAGCTACGCATGAAGCTTTCTTT. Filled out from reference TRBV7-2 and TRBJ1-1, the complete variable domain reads GAGVSQSPSNKVTEKGKDVELRCDPISGHTALYWYRQSLGQGLEFLIYFQGNSAPDKSGLPSDRFSAERTGGSVSTLTIQRTQQEDSAVYLCASSAQGATHEAFFGQGTRLTVV.

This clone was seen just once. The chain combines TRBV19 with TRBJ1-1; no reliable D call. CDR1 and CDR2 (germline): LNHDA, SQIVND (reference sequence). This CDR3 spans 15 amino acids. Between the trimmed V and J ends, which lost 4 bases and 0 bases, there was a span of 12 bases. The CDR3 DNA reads TGTGCCAGTAGTAACCTGGGAGGGTTGAACACTGAAGCTTTCTTT. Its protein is CASSNLGGLNTEAFF.

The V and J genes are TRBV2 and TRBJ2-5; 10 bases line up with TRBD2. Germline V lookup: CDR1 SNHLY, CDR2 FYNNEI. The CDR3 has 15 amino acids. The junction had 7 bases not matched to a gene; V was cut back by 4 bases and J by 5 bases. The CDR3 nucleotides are TGTGCCAGCAGTGCGGCGCTAGCGGGAGTCGAGACCCAGTACTTC. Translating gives CASSAALAGVETQYF.

DNA of the CDR3: TGTGCCTGGAGTGAGGGACTAGATGGAGATACGCAGTATTTT. As protein: CAWSEGLDGDTQYF. V is TRBV30 and J is TRBJ2-3; 8 bases are shared with TRBD2. V trimming: 1 base; J trimming: 5 bases; junction bases outside the gene matches: 5. From germline, CDR1 is GTSNPN and CDR2 SVGIG (reference sequence). The CDR3 is 14 amino acids.

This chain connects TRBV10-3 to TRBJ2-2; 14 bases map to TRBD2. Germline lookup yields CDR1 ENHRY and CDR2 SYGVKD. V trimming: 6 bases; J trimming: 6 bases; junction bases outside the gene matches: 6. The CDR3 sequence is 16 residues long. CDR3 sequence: CAISPGLAGAAGELFF. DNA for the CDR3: TGTGCCATCAGCCCGGGACTAGCGGGAGCGGCCGGGGAGCTGTTTTTT.

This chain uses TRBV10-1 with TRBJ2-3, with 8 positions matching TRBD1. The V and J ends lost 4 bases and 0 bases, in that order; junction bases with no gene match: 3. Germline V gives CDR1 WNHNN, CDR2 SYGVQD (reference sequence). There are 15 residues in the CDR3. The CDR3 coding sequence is TGCGCCAGCAGTGGGACAGGGACTAGCACAGATACGCAGTATTTT. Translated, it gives CASSGTGTSTDTQYF.

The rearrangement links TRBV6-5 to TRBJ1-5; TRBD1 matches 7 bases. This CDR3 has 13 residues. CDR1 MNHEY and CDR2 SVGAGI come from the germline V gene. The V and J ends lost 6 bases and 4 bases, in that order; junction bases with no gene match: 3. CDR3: CASSRQGNQPQHF. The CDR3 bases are TGTGCCAGCAGCAGACAGGGTAATCAGCCCCAGCATTTT.

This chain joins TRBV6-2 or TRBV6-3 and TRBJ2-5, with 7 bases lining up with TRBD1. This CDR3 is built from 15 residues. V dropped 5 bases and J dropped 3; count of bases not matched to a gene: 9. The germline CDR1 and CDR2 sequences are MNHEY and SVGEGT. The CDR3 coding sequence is TGTGCCAGCAGTGTCACCGGGACAGCAGAAGAGACCCAGTACTTC. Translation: CASSVTGTAEETQYF.

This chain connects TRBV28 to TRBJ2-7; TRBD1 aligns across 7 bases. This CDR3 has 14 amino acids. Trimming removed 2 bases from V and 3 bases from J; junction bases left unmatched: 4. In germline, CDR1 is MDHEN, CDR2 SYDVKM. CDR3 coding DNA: TGTGCCAGCAGTTTAACGGGACAGAGCTACGAGCAGTACTTC. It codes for CASSLTGQSYEQYF. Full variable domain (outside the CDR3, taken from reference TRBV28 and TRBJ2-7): DVKVTQSSRYLVKRTGEKVFLECVQDMDHENMFWYRQDPGLGLRLIYFSYDVKMKEKGDIPEGYSVSREKKERFSLILESASTNQTSMYLCASSLTGQSYEQYFGPGTRLTVT.

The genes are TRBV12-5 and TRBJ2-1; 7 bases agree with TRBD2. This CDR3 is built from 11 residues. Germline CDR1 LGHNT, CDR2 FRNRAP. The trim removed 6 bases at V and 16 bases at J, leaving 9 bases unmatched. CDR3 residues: CASGLAGASFF. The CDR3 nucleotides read TGTGCTAGTGGACTTGCGGGAGCTTCCTTCTTC. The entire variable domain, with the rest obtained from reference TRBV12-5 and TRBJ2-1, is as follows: DARVTQTPRHKVTEMGQEVTMRCQPILGHNTVFWYRQTMMQGLELLAYFRNRAPLDDSGMPKDRFSAEMPDATLATLKIQPSEPRDSAVYFCASGLAGASFFGPGTRLTVL.

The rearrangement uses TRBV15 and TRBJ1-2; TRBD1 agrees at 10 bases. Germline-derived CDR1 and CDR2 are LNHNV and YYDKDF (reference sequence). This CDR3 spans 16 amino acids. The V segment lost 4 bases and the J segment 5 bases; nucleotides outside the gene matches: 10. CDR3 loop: CATSKGQGIDDYGYTF. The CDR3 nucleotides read TGTGCCACCAGCAAGGGACAGGGGATAGATGATTATGGCTACACCTTC.

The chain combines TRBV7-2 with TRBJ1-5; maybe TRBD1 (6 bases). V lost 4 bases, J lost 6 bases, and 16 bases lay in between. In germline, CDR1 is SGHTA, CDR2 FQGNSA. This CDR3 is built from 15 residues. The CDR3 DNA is TGTGCCAGCAGCTCCGGGGGGGGGCGCAGTCAGCCCCAGCATTTT. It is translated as CASSSGGGRSQPQHF.

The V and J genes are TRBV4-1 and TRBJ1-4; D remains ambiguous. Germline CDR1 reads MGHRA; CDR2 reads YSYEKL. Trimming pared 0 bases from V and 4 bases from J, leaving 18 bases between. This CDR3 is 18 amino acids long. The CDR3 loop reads CASSQDDYPGRINEKLFF. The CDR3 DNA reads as TGCGCCAGCAGCCAAGATGACTACCCGGGAAGGATTAATGAAAAACTGTTTTTT.

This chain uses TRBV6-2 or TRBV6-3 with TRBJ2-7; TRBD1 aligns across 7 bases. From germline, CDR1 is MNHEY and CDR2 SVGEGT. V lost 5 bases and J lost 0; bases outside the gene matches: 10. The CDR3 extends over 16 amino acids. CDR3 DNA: TGTGCCAGCAGTCCACACCTACAGGGGAACTCCTACGAGCAGTACGTC. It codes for CASSPHLQGNSYEQYV.

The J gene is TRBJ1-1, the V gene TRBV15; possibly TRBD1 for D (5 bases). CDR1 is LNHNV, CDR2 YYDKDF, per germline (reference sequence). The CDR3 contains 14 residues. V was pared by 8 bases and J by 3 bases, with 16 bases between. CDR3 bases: TGTGCCACCGGGGCGGAGACCGACTACACTGAAGCTTTCTTT. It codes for CATGAETDYTEAFF.

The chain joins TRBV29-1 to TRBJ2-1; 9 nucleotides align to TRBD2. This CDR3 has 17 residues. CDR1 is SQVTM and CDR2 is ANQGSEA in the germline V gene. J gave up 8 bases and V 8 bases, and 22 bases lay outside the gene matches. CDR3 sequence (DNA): TGCAGCACCTCCTCCTTGGTAATAGCGGGAGAGGAAGATGAGCAGTTCTTC. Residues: CSTSSLVIAGEEDEQFF.

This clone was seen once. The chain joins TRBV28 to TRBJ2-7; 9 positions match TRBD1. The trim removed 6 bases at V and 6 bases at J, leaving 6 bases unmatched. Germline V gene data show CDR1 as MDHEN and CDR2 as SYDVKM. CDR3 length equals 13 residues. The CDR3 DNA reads TGTGCCAGCAGCTCGGGACAGGGTAGCGAGCAGTACTTC. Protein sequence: CASSSGQGSEQYF.

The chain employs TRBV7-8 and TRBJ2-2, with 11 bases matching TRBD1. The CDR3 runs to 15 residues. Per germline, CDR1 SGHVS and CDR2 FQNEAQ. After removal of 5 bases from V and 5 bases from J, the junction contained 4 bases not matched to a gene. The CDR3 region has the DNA TGTGCCAGCAGCACAGGACAGGGGGCGACCGGGGAGCTGTTTTTT. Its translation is CASSTGQGATGELFF.

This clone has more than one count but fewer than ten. CDR3 nucleotide sequence: TGTGCCACCAGTGCTACAGGAGAACGGCCCCAGCATTTT. Amino acid sequence: CATSATGERPQHF. This chain connects TRBV24-1 to TRBJ1-5; D is possibly TRBD1 (5 bases). CDR1 KGHDR and CDR2 SFDVKD come from the germline V gene. The CDR3 runs 13 residues. V was cut by 5 bases and J by 9 bases, with 13 bases left in between.

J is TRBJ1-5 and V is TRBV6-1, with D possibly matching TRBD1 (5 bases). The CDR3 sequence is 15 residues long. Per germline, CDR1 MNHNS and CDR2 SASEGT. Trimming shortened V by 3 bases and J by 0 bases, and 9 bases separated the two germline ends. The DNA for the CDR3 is TGTGCCAGCAGTGACGGGCAGGGTAGCAATCAGCCCCAGCATTTT. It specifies CASSDGQGSNQPQHF.

CDR3 DNA: TGTGCCAGCAGTTTATTGATATTGGGGGGGTTACAAGCCTACGAGCAGTACTTC. Its translation: CASSLLILGGLQAYEQYF. The rearrangement joins TRBV28 to TRBJ2-7; 7 positions match TRBD2. The length of the CDR3 is 18 residues. The germline V gene encodes CDR1 MDHEN and CDR2 SYDVKM. The V and J ends lost 1 base and 2 bases, in that order; junction bases with no gene match: 14.

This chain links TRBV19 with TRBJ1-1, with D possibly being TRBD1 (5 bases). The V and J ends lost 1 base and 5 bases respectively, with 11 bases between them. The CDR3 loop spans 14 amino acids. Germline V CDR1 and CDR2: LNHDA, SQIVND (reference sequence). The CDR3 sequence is CASSIGRGGTEAFF. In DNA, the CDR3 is TGTGCCAGTAGTATAGGAAGGGGAGGGACTGAAGCTTTCTTT.